This T cell receptor (beta chain) emerged from a study of blood T cell repertoires in COVID-19 (dated by TCRdb to 2020 to 2021). Regarding the study in general: Collaborator samples came from the United States, Italy and Spain and covered acute and convalescent phases of COVID-19. Where HLA class I and class II types were available, the types were taken from metadata supplied by the sample provider, not from assay-based typing. A freely available public database, intended as a resource for researchers studying the immune response to SARS-CoV-2, is where the repertoires were released. A de-identified subject ID, COVID-19 status, age in years and sex were almost always included in the sample metadata. Deeply sampled blood TCRbeta repertoires from subjects exposed to, actively infected with, or recovered from COVID-19 were included in the dataset. The prospective study material was composed of cDNA or gDNA derived from T cells, B-cell-depleted T cells, or PBMCs. The samples were drawn from the first 160 participants of the ongoing ImmuneRACE study and from 950 to 1,500 subjects provided by 6 global collaborators. The full study reports these points: The amount of clinical and demographic metadata varied by source and participant and was provided uncurated.

TCRbeta CDR3 regions were amplified from genomic DNA by means of the immunoSEQ Assay, a bias-controlled multiplex PCR. Under the source paper's analysis protocol: The number of nucleated cells in each sample was estimated by amplification of reference gene primers within the assay. To quantify the absolute abundance of each unique TCRbeta CDR3 rearrangement, sequence reads were collapsed and filtered. For each sample, productive Simpson clonality was calculated by taking the square root of Simpson's diversity index across productive rearrangements. TCRdb took over this immuneACCESS table, retaining in-frame rearrangements with V and J assigned. Such tables are incomplete; in checked studies, under half of the missing clones stem from an unresolved V gene, and the remainder is unexplained. V and J calls plus clone size are reproduced from that table; the DNA served to infer D and trimming. The sample table holds approximately 61,000 clones, of which 83% were seen once. Roughly 10% of the sample belongs to the ten largest clones.

One collaborating source in Seattle enrolled patients while the patients were actively infected and followed the patients over time throughout the course of disease. Each collaborating institution followed its own protocols to collect whole blood in K2EDTA tubes. Collaborator samples were shipped for TCRbeta analysis as frozen whole blood, isolated PBMCs, or DNA extracted from either sample type. Remarks on this clone: Its recognized antigen is unknown. Per-base quality was not reported, and no clone a single base away is much larger than it.

The sequenced material came from peripheral blood. The TCR originated in a man aged 45-65 years with COVID-19, enrolled during active disease.

The CDR3 here reads CASTDRAPNQPQHF. The DNA sequence is given as TGTGCCAGCACAGACAGGGCCCCCAATCAGCCCCAGCATTTT. This sequence uses TRBV6-5 and TRBJ1-5; 7 central nucleotides agree with TRBD1. The germline V gene specifies MNHEY as CDR1 and SVGAGI as CDR2. Trimming takes 7 bases off V and 3 bases off J; junction bases not matched to a gene: 6. From cysteine to phenylalanine, the CDR3 is 14 amino acids long. Of all the DNA, just the CDR3 is kept, 42 bases in frame from base 1.